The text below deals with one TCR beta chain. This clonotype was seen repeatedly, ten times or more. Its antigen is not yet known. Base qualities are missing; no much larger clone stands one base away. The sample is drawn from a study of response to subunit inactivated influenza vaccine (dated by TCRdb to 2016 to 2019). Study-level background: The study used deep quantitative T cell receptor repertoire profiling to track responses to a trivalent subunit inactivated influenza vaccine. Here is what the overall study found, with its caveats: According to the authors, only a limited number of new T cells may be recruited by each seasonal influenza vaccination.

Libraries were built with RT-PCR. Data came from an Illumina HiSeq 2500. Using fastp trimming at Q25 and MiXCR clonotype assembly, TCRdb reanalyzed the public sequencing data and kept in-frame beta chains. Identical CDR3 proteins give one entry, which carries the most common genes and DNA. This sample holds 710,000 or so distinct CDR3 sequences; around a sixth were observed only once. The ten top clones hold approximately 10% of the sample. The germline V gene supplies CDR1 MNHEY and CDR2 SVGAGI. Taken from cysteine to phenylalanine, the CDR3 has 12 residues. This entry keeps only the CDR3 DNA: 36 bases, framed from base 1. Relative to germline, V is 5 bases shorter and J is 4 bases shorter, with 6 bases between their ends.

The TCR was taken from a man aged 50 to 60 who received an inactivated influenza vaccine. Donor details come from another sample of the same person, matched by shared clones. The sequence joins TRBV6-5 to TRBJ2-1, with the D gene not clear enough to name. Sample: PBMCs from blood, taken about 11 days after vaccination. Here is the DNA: TGTGCCAGCAGTCCTCAATACAATGAGCAGTTCTTC. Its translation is CASSPQYNEQFF.